This TCR beta chain was obtained from a study of vaccination effects on CD4 cells after COVID-19. Study-wide findings and caveats: Substantial clonal contraction characterized both infection- and vaccine-induced clones late after vaccination.

The data were produced by immunoSEQ multiplex PCR, yet TCRdb's version contains in-frame clones alone and is incomplete. Altogether roughly 54,000 clones are present, approximately 73% being singletons, with the ten largest covering about 5.4%. Before sequencing took place, the ViraFEST assay used viral peptide pools to expand antigen-specific CD4+ T cells. Upon completion of roughly ten days in culture, CD4+ T cells were isolated. Documented for the person is a PCR-confirmed SARS-CoV-2 infection occurring between March and December 2020. Culturing of 2 million to 2.5 million PBMC per well took place with approximately 10 IU/ml IL-2 and about 10 ug/ml peptides. The culture used as the negative control contained an HIV-1 Nef peptide pool. The J segment lost 3 bases and the V segment lost 3 bases, leaving 7 bases of the junction unmatched. The germline CDR1 and CDR2 sequences are SGHTS and YDEGEE. The CDR3 runs to 16 residues.

A note on this clone: Its antigen remains unknown.

Here the sequenced sample was CD4+ T cells from PBMCs cultured with HIV peptides, taken before COVID-19 vaccination. Subset described: HIV-1 Nef peptide pool negative control/reference culture. The chain recombines TRBV5-8 with TRBJ1-2, with TRBD1 identical over 11 bases. This TCR came from a human donor who had a prior SARS-CoV-2 infection. The CDR3 DNA follows: TGTGCCAGCAGCTCAGGACAGGGGGCGTCGGACTATGGCTACACCTTC. Its translation: CASSSGQGASDYGYTF.